A selection of T cell receptor beta chains follows, all from one sample in a study of T cells in Graves' hyperthyroidism and ophthalmopathy. TCRdb redid the calling of the multiplex PCR reads with MiXCR, one entry per CDR3 protein. The sample includes over 300,000 distinct CDR3 sequences, roughly 13% seen only once; the top ten take about 37%. Sequencing was done on a sample of blood. All receptors come from a woman aged 40 to 50 with Graves' ophthalmopathy. The CDR3 runs from the conserved cysteine through the conserved F or W. The D gene is left open where the match is weak. Not all rows give a size; the values are once, few, many and, for expanded clones, a class.

V gene: TRBV7-9
clone size: -
J gene: TRBJ2-7
D gene: TRBD2
CDR3 protein: CASSFQRLAAYEQYF
CDR3 DNA: TGTGCCAGCAGCTTTCAAAGACTAGCAGCCTACGAGCAGTACTTC

V gene: TRBV4-2
clone size: -
J gene: TRBJ1-1
D gene: -
CDR3 protein: CASSPGDMNTEAFF
CDR3 DNA: TGTGCCAGCAGCCCAGGGGATATGAACACTGAAGCTTTCTTT

V gene: TRBV20-1
clone size: few
J gene: TRBJ2-3
D gene: -
CDR3 protein: CSAGSSRARDTQYF
CDR3 DNA: TGCAGTGCTGGCTCTTCGAGAGCCAGGGATACGCAGTATTTT

V gene: TRBV15
clone size: many
J gene: TRBJ1-3
D gene: -
CDR3 protein: CATSSTGQTGNTIYF
CDR3 DNA: TGTGCCACCAGCAGCACAGGACAGACTGGAAACACCATATATTTT

V gene: TRBV2
clone size: many
J gene: TRBJ2-7
D gene: -
CDR3 protein: CASTRQGQGYEQYF
CDR3 DNA: TGTGCCAGCACTCGGCAGGGGCAGGGATACGAGCAGTACTTC

V gene: TRBV7-2
clone size: -
J gene: TRBJ2-1
D gene: -
CDR3 protein: CASSISGYNEQFF
CDR3 DNA: TGTGCCAGTAGTATAAGTGGGTACAATGAGCAGTTCTTC

V gene: TRBV4-2
clone size: once
J gene: TRBJ2-2
D gene: -
CDR3 protein: CASSPDPRAGGELFF
CDR3 DNA: TGTGCCAGCTCCCCCGACCCTAGGGCGGGTGGGGAGCTGTTTTTT

V gene: TRBV29-1
clone size: few
J gene: TRBJ2-2
D gene: TRBD1
CDR3 protein: CSVGTPHRGVTGELFF
CDR3 DNA: TGCAGCGTTGGCACTCCCCACAGGGGGGTGACCGGGGAGCTGTTTTTT

V gene: TRBV28
clone size: many
J gene: TRBJ1-2
D gene: -
CDR3 protein: CASSIPGVTTGYTF
CDR3 DNA: TGTGCCAGCAGTATCCCAGGGGTTACGACTGGCTACACCTTC

V gene: TRBV12-3/TRBV12-4
clone size: few
J gene: TRBJ1-6
D gene: -
CDR3 protein: CASSASGVNSPLHF
CDR3 DNA: TGTGCCAGCAGTGCTTCCGGGGTGAATTCACCCCTCCACTTT

V gene: TRBV4-1
clone size: -
J gene: TRBJ1-2
D gene: -
CDR3 protein: CASSQDPGPNYGYTF
CDR3 DNA: TGCGCCAGCAGCCAAGATCCAGGGCCGAACTATGGCTACACCTTC

V gene: TRBV12-3/TRBV12-4
clone size: many
J gene: TRBJ1-1
D gene: -
CDR3 protein: CASSLGRGLGAFF
CDR3 DNA: TGTGCCAGCAGTCTAGGTAGAGGGCTGGGAGCTTTCTTT

V gene: TRBV6-1
clone size: -
J gene: TRBJ1-5
D gene: -
CDR3 protein: CAISESAGAGQPQHF
CDR3 DNA: TGTGCCATCAGTGAGTCAGCAGGGGCAGGACAGCCCCAGCATTTT

V gene: TRBV11-3
clone size: many
J gene: TRBJ2-1
D gene: -
CDR3 protein: CASSLDPGSSNSYNEQFF
CDR3 DNA: TGTGCCAGCAGCTTAGATCCTGGCAGCTCTAATTCCTACAATGAGCAGTTCTTC

V gene: TRBV3-1
clone size: many
J gene: TRBJ2-7
D gene: -
CDR3 protein: CASSQWGTSYEQYF
CDR3 DNA: TGTGCCAGCAGCCAATGGGGGACGTCCTACGAGCAGTACTTC

V gene: TRBV20-1
clone size: many
J gene: TRBJ2-5
D gene: TRBD1
CDR3 protein: CSANSRTGTGDLETQYF
CDR3 DNA: TGCAGTGCTAACTCTCGAACCGGGACAGGGGACTTAGAGACCCAGTACTTC

V gene: TRBV2
clone size: many
J gene: TRBJ1-5
D gene: TRBD1
CDR3 protein: CASRNRGRDNQPQHF
CDR3 DNA: TGTGCCAGCAGGAACAGGGGTCGGGACAATCAGCCCCAGCATTTT

V gene: TRBV11-2
clone size: many
J gene: TRBJ2-2
D gene: -
CDR3 protein: CASSLPPLGGELFF
CDR3 DNA: TGTGCCAGCAGCCTCCCTCCACTGGGCGGGGAGCTGTTTTTT

V gene: TRBV7-6
clone size: -
J gene: TRBJ2-1
D gene: TRBD2
CDR3 protein: CASSLAILAGGRNEQFF
CDR3 DNA: TGTGCCAGCAGCTTAGCCATACTAGCGGGGGGGCGGAATGAGCAGTTCTTC

V gene: TRBV5-6
clone size: few
J gene: TRBJ2-7
D gene: -
CDR3 protein: CASSAGYSSYEQYF
CDR3 DNA: TGTGCCAGCAGCGCGGGTTACAGCTCCTACGAGCAGTACTTC

V gene: TRBV7-6
clone size: many
J gene: TRBJ2-3
D gene: TRBD2
CDR3 protein: CASSSTSALSTDTQYF
CDR3 DNA: TGTGCCAGCAGCTCAACTAGCGCCTTGAGCACAGATACGCAGTATTTT

V gene: TRBV20-1
clone size: -
J gene: TRBJ2-7
D gene: -
CDR3 protein: CSARDRGSGRLYEQYF
CDR3 DNA: TGCAGTGCTAGAGATCGAGGTTCGGGCAGGCTCTACGAGCAGTACTTC

V gene: TRBV7-9
clone size: many
J gene: TRBJ2-5
D gene: -
CDR3 protein: CASTLVGGYQETQYF
CDR3 DNA: TGTGCCAGCACCCTGGTCGGCGGATATCAAGAGACCCAGTACTTC

V gene: TRBV20-1
clone size: -
J gene: TRBJ2-1
D gene: -
CDR3 protein: CSARGEREQFF
CDR3 DNA: TGCAGTGCTAGAGGTGAGAGGGAGCAGTTCTTC

V gene: TRBV2
clone size: many
J gene: TRBJ1-1
D gene: -
CDR3 protein: CASEGRLSTEAFF
CDR3 DNA: TGTGCCAGCGAGGGACGCCTGAGCACTGAAGCTTTCTTT

V gene: TRBV20-1
clone size: few
J gene: TRBJ1-1
D gene: TRBD1
CDR3 protein: CSASPGGETEAFF
CDR3 DNA: TGCAGTGCTAGCCCAGGGGGCGAAACTGAAGCTTTCTTT

V gene: TRBV5-1
clone size: -
J gene: TRBJ1-4
D gene: -
CDR3 protein: CASSSGAGKNEKLFF
CDR3 DNA: TGCGCCAGCAGCTCCGGAGCAGGGAAAAATGAAAAACTGTTTTTT

V gene: TRBV28
clone size: many
J gene: TRBJ1-5
D gene: -
CDR3 protein: CASMQGSRPQHF
CDR3 DNA: TGTGCCAGCATGCAGGGGTCCAGGCCCCAGCATTTT

V gene: TRBV5-5
clone size: -
J gene: TRBJ2-7
D gene: -
CDR3 protein: CASSLEAGFHEQYF
CDR3 DNA: TGTGCCAGCAGCCTTGAGGCAGGGTTCCACGAGCAGTACTTC

V gene: TRBV3-1
clone size: many
J gene: TRBJ1-1
D gene: -
CDR3 protein: CASSQAVTWSTEAFF
CDR3 DNA: TGTGCCAGCAGCCAAGCGGTCACCTGGAGCACTGAAGCTTTCTTT

V gene: TRBV6-1
clone size: -
J gene: TRBJ2-7
D gene: -
CDR3 protein: CVSRRFSYNEQYF
CDR3 DNA: TGTGTCAGTCGCCGATTCTCCTACAATGAGCAGTACTTC

V gene: TRBV11-3
clone size: many
J gene: TRBJ1-1
D gene: -
CDR3 protein: CASSFYRGTEAFF
CDR3 DNA: TGTGCCAGCAGCTTTTACCGGGGAACTGAAGCTTTCTTT

V gene: TRBV27
clone size: many
J gene: TRBJ2-1
D gene: -
CDR3 protein: CASSLLRPLGNEQFF
CDR3 DNA: TGTGCCAGCAGTTTATTGCGCCCTTTAGGGAATGAGCAGTTCTTC

V gene: TRBV7-2
clone size: many
J gene: TRBJ1-6
D gene: -
CDR3 protein: CASSLAGIYNSPLHF
CDR3 DNA: TGTGCCAGCAGCTTAGCCGGGATCTATAATTCACCCCTCCACTTT

V gene: TRBV2
clone size: -
J gene: TRBJ2-7
D gene: -
CDR3 protein: CASSYTARGDEQYF
CDR3 DNA: TGTGCCAGCAGTTACACAGCGAGGGGGGACGAGCAGTACTTC